Presented here are 11 T cell receptor beta chains from one specimen sequenced in a study of CD8+CD57+ T cells in acquired aplastic anemia. According to the study, genomic DNA was the template for TCR beta VDJ and CDR3 profiling. TCRdb re-derived calls from the reads in MiXCR, one entry per CDR3 protein. The data hold around 200,000 distinct CDR3 sequences, with less than 60% observed a single time. In patients chosen for sequencing, flow cytometry had shown CD8+CD57+ cell expansion. Sequenced input: sorted CD4+, CD8+, or CD8+CD57+ T cells (not recorded which) from PBMCs. All receptors derive from a human donor with aplastic anemia.

Ten or more counts support this clonotype. The chain couples TRBV5-8 to TRBJ1-5; D gene unclear. V was pared by 2 bases and J by 7 bases, with 7 bases between. Germline V CDR1 and CDR2: SGHTS, YDEGEE. The CDR3 extends over 12 amino acids. In DNA form, the CDR3 reads TGTGCCAGCAGCTTAGCAGCACAGCCCCAGCATTTT. Protein product: CASSLAAQPQHF.

This clonotype was detected ten times or more. The chain joins TRBV6-1 to TRBJ2-7; 7 nucleotides match TRBD2. This CDR3 is built from 12 residues. Germline values: CDR1 MNHNS, CDR2 SASEGT. V was clipped by 11 bases and J by 0 bases; unmatched bases: 4. The CDR3 DNA reads TGTGCCGGGGGGGACGCCTCCTACGAGCAGTACTTC. Amino acid sequence: CAGGDASYEQYF.

This clonotype showed up just a few times. The chain is built from TRBV14 and TRBJ2-7, with TRBD1 matching 9 bases. J gave up 2 bases and V 7 bases, and 6 bases lay outside the gene matches. The CDR3 loop spans 14 amino acids. Per germline, CDR1 SGHDN and CDR2 FVKESK. The chain's CDR3 is CASTSGTGPYEQYF. The CDR3 bases are TGTGCCAGCACATCCGGGACAGGGCCCTACGAGCAGTACTTC.

This clonotype was counted many times. The CDR3: CASSERFRPVPSPLHF. In DNA form, the CDR3 reads TGTGCCAGCAGTGAACGCTTCCGGCCGGTCCCCTCACCCCTCCACTTT. The rearrangement joins TRBV6-1 to TRBJ1-6; D not resolved. Trimming took 2 bases from V and 10 from J, leaving 18 bases between them. The CDR3 length is 16 residues. Germline-derived CDR1 and CDR2 are MNHNS and SASEGT.

V and J are TRBV10-3 and TRBJ2-5; possible D gene TRBD1, 6 bases. Germline V gives CDR1 ENHRY, CDR2 SYGVKD. CDR3 size: 15 residues. V lost 0 bases, J lost 5 bases, and 13 bases lay in between. The CDR3 loop is CAISESTGSWETQYF. The CDR3 DNA reads TGTGCCATCAGTGAGTCTACAGGGAGTTGGGAGACCCAGTACTTC.

This clonotype occurred many times. This chain joins TRBV15 and TRBJ2-2, with D maybe TRBD2 (6 bases). The CDR3 contains 13 residues. Germline lookup yields CDR1 LNHNV and CDR2 YYDKDF (reference sequence). Trimming took 8 bases from V and 0 from J, leaving 7 bases between them. The CDR3 is CATGTSNTGELFF. The CDR3 nucleotides are TGTGCCACCGGGACTTCGAACACCGGGGAGCTGTTTTTT. The full variable domain, its missing parts supplied by reference TRBV15 and TRBJ2-2, is DAMVIQNPRYQVTQFGKPVTLSCSQTLNHNVMYWYQQKSSQAPKLLFHYYDKDFNNEADTPDNFQSRRPNTSFCFLDIRSPGLGDTAMYLCATGTSNTGELFFGEGSRLTVL.

V is TRBV2 and J is TRBJ2-7; no firm D call. From germline, CDR1 is SNHLY and CDR2 FYNNEI. V gave up 1 base and J gave up 6 bases, with 16 bases separating them. The CDR3 has 15 amino acids. CDR3 in amino acids: CASSEESVVTAEQYF. CDR3 in DNA: TGTGCCAGCAGTGAAGAGTCAGTCGTAACGGCCGAGCAGTACTTC.

The chain recombines TRBV20-1 with TRBJ1-1; 8 nucleotides match TRBD1. CDR3 length: 15 amino acids. Trimming removed 0 bases from V and 5 bases from J; junction bases left unmatched: 8. Germline CDR1 is DFQATT and CDR2 is SNEGSKA (reference sequence). CDR3 nucleotides: TGCAGTGCTAGAGATGAGGGCAGGGGGCAGACTGAAGCTTTCTTT. Translating gives CSARDEGRGQTEAFF.

Note on this clonotype: The missing conserved phenylalanine or tryptophan at the end of this CDR3 makes a read error likely. The V gene is TRBV11-1, the J gene TRBJ1-2; 10 bases fit TRBD1. Germline CDR1 is SGHAT and CDR2 is FQDESV (reference sequence). The CDR3 loop spans 18 amino acids. With V trimmed by 5 bases and J by 5 bases, 17 bases remained unmatched. For the CDR3, the DNA is TGTGCCAGCAGCCCCCGGGGGGCGAGACCGGACAGGGGGTATGGCTACACCCTC. Protein product: CASSPRGARPDRGYGYTL.

The sample holds many counts of this clonotype. The V call is TRBV11-2, the J call TRBJ2-5, with D tentatively TRBD1 (5 bases). The CDR3 sequence is 13 residues long. V lost 1 base and J 7 bases, leaving 10 bases between the germline ends. The V gene's germline CDR1 is SGHAT and CDR2 FQNNGV. DNA of the CDR3: TGTGCCAGCAGCTTAGGGGTCCAGGGGACCCAGTACTTC. Residues: CASSLGVQGTQYF.

This clonotype was seen only once. V and J are TRBV5-1 and TRBJ2-5, with 11 positions matching TRBD2. Germline-derived CDR1 and CDR2 are SGHRS and YFSETQ. J gave up 6 bases and V 7 bases, and 8 bases lay outside the gene matches. The CDR3 consists of 14 residues. The CDR3 sequence: CASLVAGGPQTQYF. As DNA, the CDR3 is TGCGCCAGCCTTGTAGCGGGGGGGCCACAGACCCAGTACTTC.